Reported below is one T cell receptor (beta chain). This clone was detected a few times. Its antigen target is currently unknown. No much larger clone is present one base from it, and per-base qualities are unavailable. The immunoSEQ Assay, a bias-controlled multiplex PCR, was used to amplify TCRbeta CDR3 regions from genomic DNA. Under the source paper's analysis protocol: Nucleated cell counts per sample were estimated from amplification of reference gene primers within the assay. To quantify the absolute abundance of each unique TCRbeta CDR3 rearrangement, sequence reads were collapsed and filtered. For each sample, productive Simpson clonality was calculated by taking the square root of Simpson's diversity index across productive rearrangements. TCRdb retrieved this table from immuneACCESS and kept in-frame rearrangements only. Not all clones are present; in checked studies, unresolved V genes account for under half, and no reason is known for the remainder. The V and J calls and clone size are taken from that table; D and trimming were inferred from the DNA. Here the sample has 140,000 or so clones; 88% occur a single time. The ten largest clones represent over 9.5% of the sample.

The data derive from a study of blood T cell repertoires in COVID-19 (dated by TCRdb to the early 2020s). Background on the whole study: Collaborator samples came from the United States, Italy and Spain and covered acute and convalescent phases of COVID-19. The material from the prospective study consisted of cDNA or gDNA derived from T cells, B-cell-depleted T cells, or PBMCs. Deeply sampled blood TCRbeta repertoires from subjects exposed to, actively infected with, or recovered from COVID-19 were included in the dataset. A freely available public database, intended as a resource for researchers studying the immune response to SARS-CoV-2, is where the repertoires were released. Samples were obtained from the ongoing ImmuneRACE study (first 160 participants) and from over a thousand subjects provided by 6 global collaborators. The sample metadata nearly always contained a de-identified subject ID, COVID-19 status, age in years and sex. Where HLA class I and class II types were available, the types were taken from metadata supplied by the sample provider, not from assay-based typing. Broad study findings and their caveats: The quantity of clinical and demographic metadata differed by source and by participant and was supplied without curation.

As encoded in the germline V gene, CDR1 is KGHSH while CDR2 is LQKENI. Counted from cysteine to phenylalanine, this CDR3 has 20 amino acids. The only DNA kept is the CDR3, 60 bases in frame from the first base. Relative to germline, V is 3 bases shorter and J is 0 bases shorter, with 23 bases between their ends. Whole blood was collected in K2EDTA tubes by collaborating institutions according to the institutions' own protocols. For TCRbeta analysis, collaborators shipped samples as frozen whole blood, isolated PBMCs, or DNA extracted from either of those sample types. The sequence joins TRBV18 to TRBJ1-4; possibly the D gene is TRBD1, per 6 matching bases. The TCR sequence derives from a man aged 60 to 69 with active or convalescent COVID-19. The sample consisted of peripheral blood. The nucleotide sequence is TGTGCCAGCTCACCGCTCTCTGGGATGGACAGAACCACAACTAATGAAAAACTGTTTTTT. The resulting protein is CASSPLSGMDRTTTNEKLFF.